The 24 T cell receptor beta chains listed next were all sequenced from one sample in a study of blood T cells in healthy people across ages. The authors ran a second PCR of about 6 to 11 cycles using a sample-barcoded 5' primer and a J-beta primer mix. Each CDR3 protein is one row after TCRdb ran MiXCR on the 5' RACE reads. In the table there are just under 900,000 distinct CDR3 sequences, more than 25% of which are singletons. Sequencing input: blood. The receptors stem from a woman older than 75 in good health.

This clonotype was found a few times. The chain combines TRBV20-1 with TRBJ1-5; D gene ambiguous. This CDR3 spans 16 amino acids. V was trimmed by 0 bases and J by 1 base, leaving 13 bases between them. The V gene's germline CDR1 is DFQATT and CDR2 SNEGSKA (reference sequence). The CDR3 DNA sequence: TGCAGTGCTAGAGATTCTCGGAAGGGCAGCAATCAGCCCCAGCATTTT. Its translation: CSARDSRKGSNQPQHF.

This clonotype was counted a few times. A junction boundary mismatches the germline segment, possibly from a read error. The chain employs TRBV5-4 and TRBJ2-1; D is unresolved. The germline gives CDR1 SGHNT, CDR2 YYREEE (reference sequence). This CDR3 is built from 15 residues. The CDR3 spells CASSLGSQYGNERFF. In DNA form, the CDR3 reads TGTGCCAGCAGCTTGGGTTCTCAATATGGCAATGAGCGGTTCTTC.

About this clonotype itself: This may be a read error: a much more frequent sequence differs by one nucleotide. The V and J genes are TRBV6-5 and TRBJ2-1, with TRBD1 identical over 7 bases. The CDR3 loop spans 16 amino acids. J gave up 4 bases and V 5 bases, and 11 bases lay outside the gene matches. The germline gives CDR1 MNHEY, CDR2 SVGAGI. As DNA, the CDR3 is TGTGCCAGCAGTCTGAGCCGGGACAGCCTTTACAATGAGCAGTTCTTC. Translation gives CASSLSRDSLYNEQFF.

On this clonotype: The junction and the germline gene differ at one end; a read error may be behind it. The chain uses TRBV7-2 and TRBJ1-4; D uncertain. In germline, CDR1 is SGHTA, CDR2 FQGNSA. The CDR3 contains 15 residues. The CDR3 nucleotides are TGTGCCAGCAGCTTAGCGCCGTCAACTAATGAAAAACGGTTTTTT. It translates to CASSLAPSTNEKRFF.

This clonotype has ten or more counts. V usage is TRBV4-3 and J usage is TRBJ2-3; the match to TRBD2 covers 12 bases. The CDR3 is 15 residues long. Germline loops: CDR1 LGHNA, CDR2 YSLEER. V lost 4 bases to trimming and J lost 4 bases; unmatched junction nucleotides: 3. For the CDR3, the DNA is TGCGCCAGCAGCCGTCGACTAGCGGGGGCAGATACGCAGTATTTT. It specifies CASSRRLAGADTQYF.

This clonotype has ten or more counts. This rearrangement joins TRBV3-1 to TRBJ1-2; TRBD1 might be the D (5 bases). V gave up 3 bases and J gave up 5 bases, with 10 bases separating them. Germline CDR1 LGHDT, CDR2 YNNKEL (reference sequence). This CDR3 has 13 amino acids. CDR3 bases: TGTGCCAGCAGCCAGCGCAGGGTATATGGCTACACCTTC. Translating gives CASSQRRVYGYTF.

This clonotype was seen only a few times. A much larger clone sits a single nucleotide away, making a read error possible. The J gene is TRBJ2-7, the V gene TRBV20-1, with a possible D match to TRBD2 (6 bases). V lost 2 bases to trimming and J lost 9 bases, with 26 bases between them. CDR1 and CDR2 (germline): DFQATT, SNEGSKA (reference sequence). This CDR3 has 16 residues. The CDR3 DNA follows: TGCAGTGCTAGATCGGACGGGGGTGAAGCCCGCGTTGGGCAGTACTTC. The encoded protein is CSARSDGGEARVGQYF.

The rearrangement joins TRBV12-3 or TRBV12-4 to TRBJ1-1; D is possibly TRBD1 (5 bases). Trimming cost V 6 bases and J 4 bases, with 15 bases left between them. There are 14 residues in the CDR3. In nucleotides, the CDR3 is TGTGCCAGCAGGGTAAGGAGGGGAGGCACTGAAGCTTTCTTT. Its translation: CASRVRRGGTEAFF.

Of note for this clonotype: A much larger clone differs from this one at a single base, so this may be a read error. This chain uses TRBV5-4 with TRBJ2-4, with 8 positions matching TRBD2. The germline V gene has CDR1 SGHNT and CDR2 YYREEE (reference sequence). The CDR3 runs 16 residues. With V trimmed by 0 bases and J by 13 bases, 15 bases remained unmatched. CDR3 nucleotide sequence: TGTGCCAGCAGCTTGGGTACTAGCGGAAACTACAATGAGCAGTACTTC. It yields the protein CASSLGTSGNYNEQYF.

The sample holds a few counts of this clonotype. Given a much more abundant clone one base away, this may be a read error. The rearrangement uses TRBV10-3 and TRBJ2-5; no firm D call. Germline CDR1 ENHRY, CDR2 SYGVKD. The CDR3 covers 13 residues. CDR3 in DNA: TGTGCCGTCAGTGAGAAGGGAATGACTGAGCAGTACTTC. Protein: CAVSEKGMTEQYF.

The table lists this clonotype with a count of one. This chain links TRBV7-9 with TRBJ1-3, with 9 bases fitting TRBD1. Losses at the gene ends were 5 bases for V and 3 bases for J; bases not matched to a gene: 5. CDR1 and CDR2 (germline): SEHNR, FQNEAQ (reference sequence). The CDR3 spans 15 residues. This chain's CDR3 is CASSQQGAIGNTIYF. The CDR3 bases are TGTGCCAGCAGCCAACAGGGGGCGATTGGAAACACCATATATTTT. The complete variable domain, with remaining parts taken from reference TRBV7-9 and TRBJ1-3, reads DTGVSQNPRHKITKRGQNVTFRCDPISEHNRLYWYRQTLGQGPEFLTYFQNEAQLEKSRLLSDRFSAERPKGSFSTLEIQRTEQGDSAMYLCASSQQGAIGNTIYFGEGSWLTVV.

The chain employs TRBV19 and TRBJ2-4; 8 bases align to TRBD1. Near its end, the DNA agrees better with TRBJ2-7, so the J call may be wrong. The CDR3 is 15 amino acids. The germline V gene encodes CDR1 LNHDA and CDR2 SQIVND (reference sequence). The CDR3 region is CASRPNAGGQDEQYF. CDR3 bases: TGTGCCAGTAGGCCTAACGCAGGGGGCCAGGACGAGCAGTACTTC.

This chain joins TRBV7-2 and TRBJ2-1, with 8 bases aligning to TRBD2. The CDR3 contains 15 residues. The germline V gene encodes CDR1 SGHTA and CDR2 FQGNSA. V trimming: 5 bases; J trimming: 9 bases; junction bases outside the gene matches: 12. CDR3 sequence reads: CASSAGTSSFSEQFF. CDR3 nucleotide sequence: TGTGCCAGCAGCGCAGGGACTAGTAGTTTCAGTGAGCAGTTCTTC.

This clonotype was observed many times. The rearrangement uses TRBV28 and TRBJ2-3; D call uncertain. V dropped 7 bases and J dropped 0 bases, with 8 bases sitting between them. The CDR3 spans 13 residues. Germline V gene sequence: CDR1 MDHEN, CDR2 SYDVKM. In DNA, the CDR3 is TGTGCCAGCACCATCTTAAGCACAGATACGCAGTATTTT. Protein: CASTILSTDTQYF.

This clonotype was observed a few times. The chain recombines TRBV3-1 with TRBJ1-5; tentatively, D is TRBD1 (5 bases). The V end lost 1 base, the J end lost 0 bases, and 10 bases lay between the germline ends. CDR1 is LGHDT, CDR2 YNNKEL, per germline (reference sequence). The CDR3 sequence is 16 residues long. The CDR3 DNA follows: TGTGCCAGCAGCCAAGGTTTCCAGGGTAGCAATCAGCCCCAGCATTTT. This encodes CASSQGFQGSNQPQHF.

This clonotype was counted a few times. The chain links TRBV5-4 to TRBJ2-2, with unresolved D. Trimming removed 5 bases from V and 1 base from J, with 12 bases in between. The germline gives CDR1 SGHNT, CDR2 YYREEE (reference sequence). CDR3 length: 15 amino acids. The CDR3 spells CASRLWGLNTGELFF. The DNA of the CDR3 is TGTGCCAGCAGGTTATGGGGATTGAACACCGGGGAGCTGTTTTTT.

There are a few counts of this clonotype. The rearrangement joins TRBV4-2 to TRBJ1-5, with D unclear. CDR1 is LGHNA and CDR2 is YNFKEQ in the germline V gene. V was shortened by 0 bases and J by 1 base, with 13 bases between the two germline ends. The CDR3 consists of 17 residues. The CDR3 DNA reads as TGTGCCAGCAGCCAAGATTATAGTCGAAGGAGCAATCAGCCCCAGCATTTT. This encodes CASSQDYSRRSNQPQHF.

About this clonotype itself: A read error may be the cause here, since a much bigger clone is one base away. V usage is TRBV6-2 or TRBV6-3 and J usage is TRBJ1-5; a weak D match, TRBD1 (5 bases). Germline CDR1 MNHEY, CDR2 SVGEGT. CDR3 length equals 16 residues. Between the trimmed V and J ends, which lost 4 bases and 0 bases, there was a span of 13 bases. CDR3 bases: TGTGCCAGCAGTTGGGGCCAGTGGTATAGCAATCAGCCCCAGCATTTT. Its translation: CASSWGQWYSNQPQHF.

This clonotype came up many times. V and J are TRBV27 and TRBJ2-7; D is possibly TRBD1 or TRBD2 (6 bases each). V was cut by 0 bases and J by 4 bases, with 13 bases left in between. This CDR3 has 15 residues. Germline loops: CDR1 MNHEY, CDR2 SMNVEV (reference sequence). CDR3 sequence: CASSLSTGAGYEQYF. CDR3 DNA: TGTGCCAGCAGTTTATCAACGGGGGCAGGTTACGAGCAGTACTTC.

About this clonotype: A much larger clone sits a single nucleotide away, making a read error possible. The V gene is TRBV20-1, the J gene TRBJ2-3; tentative D call: TRBD2 (6 bases). The length of the CDR3 is 12 residues. Germline CDR1 DFQATT, CDR2 SNEGSKA (reference sequence). The CDR3 reads CSASPPGDTRYF. In DNA, the CDR3 is TGCAGTGCCAGCCCCCCGGGGGATACGCGGTATTTT.

This clonotype was seen at least ten times. The chain recombines TRBV24-1 with TRBJ2-3; TRBD1 might be the D (5 bases). The CDR3 loop spans 15 amino acids. Germline V gene sequence: CDR1 KGHDR, CDR2 SFDVKD. Trimming stripped 0 bases from V and 2 bases from J, with 8 bases between. The CDR3: CATSDLDRDTDTQYF. The CDR3 coding sequence is TGTGCCACCAGTGATTTGGACAGAGACACAGATACGCAGTATTTT.

In regard to this clonotype: Just one base apart from a much larger clone, this may be a read error. The V call is TRBV20-1, the J call TRBJ2-1; 7 positions match TRBD2. CDR1 and CDR2 (germline): DFQATT, SNEGSKA (reference sequence). The CDR3 consists of 15 residues. The CDR3 loop is CSANPQSGTYDEQFF. The CDR3 region has the DNA TGCAGTGCTAACCCCCAGAGCGGGACCTACGATGAGCAGTTCTTC.

This clonotype has more than one count but fewer than ten. V gene TRBV29-1 combines with J gene TRBJ1-4, with D possibly matching TRBD1 (6 bases). The CDR3 runs to 14 residues. The ends were cut back, 4 bases at V and 6 bases at J, with 15 bases in the middle. The germline V gene has CDR1 SQVTM and CDR2 ANQGSEA. In DNA, the CDR3 is TGCAGCGTTGGGGAACAGGGCAGCTATGAAAAACTGTTTTTT. It specifies CSVGEQGSYEKLFF.

This clonotype was counted ten times or more. CDR3 DNA: TGTGCCAGCAGTGAAGATTTCTTCACAGATACGCAGTATTTT. Protein: CASSEDFFTDTQYF. V usage is TRBV6-1 and J usage is TRBJ2-3; D ambiguous. V was pared by 1 base and J by 2 bases, with 7 bases between. The CDR3 extends over 14 amino acids. Per the germline V gene, CDR1 is MNHNS and CDR2 is SASEGT.